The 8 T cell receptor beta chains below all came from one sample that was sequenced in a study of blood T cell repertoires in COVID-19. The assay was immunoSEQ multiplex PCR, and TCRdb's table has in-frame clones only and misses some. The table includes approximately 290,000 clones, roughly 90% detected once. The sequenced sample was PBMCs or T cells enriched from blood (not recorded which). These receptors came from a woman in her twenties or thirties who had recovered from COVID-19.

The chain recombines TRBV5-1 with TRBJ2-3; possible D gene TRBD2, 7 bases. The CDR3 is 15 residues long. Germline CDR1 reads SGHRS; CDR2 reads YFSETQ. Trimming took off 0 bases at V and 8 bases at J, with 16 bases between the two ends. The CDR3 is CASSLARGGAGTQYF. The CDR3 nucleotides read TGCGCCAGCAGCTTGGCAAGGGGGGGCGCGGGTACGCAGTATTTT.

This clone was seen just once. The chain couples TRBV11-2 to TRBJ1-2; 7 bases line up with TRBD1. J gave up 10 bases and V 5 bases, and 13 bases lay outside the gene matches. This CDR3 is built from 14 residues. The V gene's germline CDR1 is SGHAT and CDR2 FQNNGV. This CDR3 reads CASSPPWPGGIYTF. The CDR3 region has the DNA TGTGCCAGCAGCCCCCCGTGGCCAGGGGGAATCTACACCTTC.

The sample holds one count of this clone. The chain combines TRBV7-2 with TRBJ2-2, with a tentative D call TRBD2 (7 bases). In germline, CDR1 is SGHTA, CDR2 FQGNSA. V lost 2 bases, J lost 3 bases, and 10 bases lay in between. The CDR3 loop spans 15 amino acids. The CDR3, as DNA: TGTGCCAGCAGCTTAAAGGGGGGGCACACCGGGGAGCTGTTTTTT. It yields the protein CASSLKGGHTGELFF.

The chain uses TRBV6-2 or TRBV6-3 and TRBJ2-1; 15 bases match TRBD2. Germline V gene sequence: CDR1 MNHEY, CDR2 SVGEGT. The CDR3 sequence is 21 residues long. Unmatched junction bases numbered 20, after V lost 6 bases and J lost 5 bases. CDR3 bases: TGTGCCAGCAGCCACCGCACCTTGGGACTAGCGGGAGGCCTCCTTAACAATGAGCAGTTCTTC. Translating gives CASSHRTLGLAGGLLNNEQFF.

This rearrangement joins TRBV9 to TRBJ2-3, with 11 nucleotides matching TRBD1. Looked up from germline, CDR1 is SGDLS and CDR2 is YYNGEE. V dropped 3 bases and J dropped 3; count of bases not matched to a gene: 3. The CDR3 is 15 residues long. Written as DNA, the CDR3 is TGTGCCAGCAGCGCTGGACAGGGGGCTACAGATACGCAGTATTTT. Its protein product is CASSAGQGATDTQYF.

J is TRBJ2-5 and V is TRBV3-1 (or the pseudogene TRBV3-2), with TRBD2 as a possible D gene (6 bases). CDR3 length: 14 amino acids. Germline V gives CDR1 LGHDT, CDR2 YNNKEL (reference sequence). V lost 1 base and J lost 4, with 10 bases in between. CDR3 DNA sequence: TGTGCCAGCAGCCAAGGGACTACCCGAGAGACCCAGTACTTC. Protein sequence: CASSQGTTRETQYF.

CDR3 residues: CASSQDRRGDTQYF. The DNA for the CDR3 is TGTGCCAGCAGCCAAGATCGCCGCGGAGATACGCAGTATTTT. The V gene is TRBV4-2, the J gene TRBJ2-3; no clear D. V lost 0 bases, J lost 5 bases, and 9 bases lay in between. CDR3 size: 14 residues. The germline V gene encodes CDR1 LGHNA and CDR2 YNFKEQ.

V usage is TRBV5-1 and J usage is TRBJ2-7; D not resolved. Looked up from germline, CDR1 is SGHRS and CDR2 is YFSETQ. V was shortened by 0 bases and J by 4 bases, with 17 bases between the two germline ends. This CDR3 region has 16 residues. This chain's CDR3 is CASSLGSLDLDYEQYF. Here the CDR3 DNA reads TGCGCCAGCAGCTTGGGGAGCTTAGATCTGGATTACGAGCAGTACTTC.